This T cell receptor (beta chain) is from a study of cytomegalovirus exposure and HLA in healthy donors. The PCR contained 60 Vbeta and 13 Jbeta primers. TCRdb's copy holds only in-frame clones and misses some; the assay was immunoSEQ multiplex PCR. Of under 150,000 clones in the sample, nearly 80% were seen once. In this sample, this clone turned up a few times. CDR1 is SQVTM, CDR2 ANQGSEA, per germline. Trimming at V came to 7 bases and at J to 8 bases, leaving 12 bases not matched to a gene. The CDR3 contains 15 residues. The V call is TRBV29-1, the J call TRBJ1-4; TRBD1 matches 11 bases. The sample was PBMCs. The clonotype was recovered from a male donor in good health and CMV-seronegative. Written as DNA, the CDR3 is TGCAGCGCCTCGGGATCCGGGACAGGGGGAGAAAAACTGTTTTTT. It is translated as CSASGSGTGGEKLFF.